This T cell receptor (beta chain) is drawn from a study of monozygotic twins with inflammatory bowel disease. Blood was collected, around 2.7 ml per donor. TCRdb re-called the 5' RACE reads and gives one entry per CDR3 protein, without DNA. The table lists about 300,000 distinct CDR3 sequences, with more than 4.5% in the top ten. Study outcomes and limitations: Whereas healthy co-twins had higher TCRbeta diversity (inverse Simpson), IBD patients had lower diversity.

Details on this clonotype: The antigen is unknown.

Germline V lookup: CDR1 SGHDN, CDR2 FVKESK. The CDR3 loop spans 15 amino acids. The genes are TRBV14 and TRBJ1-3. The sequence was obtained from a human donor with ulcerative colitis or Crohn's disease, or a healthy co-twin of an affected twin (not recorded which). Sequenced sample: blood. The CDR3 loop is CASSHSGNSGNTIYF.